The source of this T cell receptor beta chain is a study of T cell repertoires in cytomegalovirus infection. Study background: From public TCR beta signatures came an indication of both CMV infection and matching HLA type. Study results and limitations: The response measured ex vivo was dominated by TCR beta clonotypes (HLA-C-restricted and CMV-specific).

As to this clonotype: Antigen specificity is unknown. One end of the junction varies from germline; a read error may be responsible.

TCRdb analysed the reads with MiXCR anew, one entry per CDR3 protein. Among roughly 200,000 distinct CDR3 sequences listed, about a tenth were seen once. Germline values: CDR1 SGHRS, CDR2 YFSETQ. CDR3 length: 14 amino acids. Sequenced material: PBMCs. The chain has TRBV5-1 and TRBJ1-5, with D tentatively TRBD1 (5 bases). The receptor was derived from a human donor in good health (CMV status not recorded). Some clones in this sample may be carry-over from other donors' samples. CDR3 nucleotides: TGCGCCAGCAGGTATGACAGTAGCAATCAGCCCCGGCATTTT. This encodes CASRYDSSNQPRHF.